This T cell receptor (beta chain) appears in the sequencing data of a study of STAT3 mutations in large granular lymphocyte leukemia. Libraries were prepared by immunoSEQ multiplex PCR; TCRdb keeps only in-frame clonotypes and omits some of them. The sample contains around 7,000 clones, around 75% of which appear only once. The CDR3 contains 14 residues. V was pared by 2 bases and J by 5 bases, with 13 bases between. Germline loops: CDR1 SGHDT, CDR2 YYEEEE. This clone was seen once. Its antigen remains unidentified. Findings and limits, study-wide: After therapy, about 35% of the 18 patients switched clonotypes, all new clones STAT3 wild type. A small but highly pathogenic clone may have been missed. In T-cell large granular lymphocyte leukemia, about half of patients showed multiple immunodominant subclonotypes. Sampling intervals varied between patients and samples.

The chain recombines TRBV5-6 with TRBJ1-1; D is possibly TRBD1 (6 bases). Sequences were obtained from peripheral blood mononuclear cells. The TCR originated in a woman aged 40 to 55 with T-cell large granular lymphocyte leukemia. Some clones in this sample may be carry-over from other donors' samples. The CDR3 DNA follows: TGTGCCAGCAGCTTAGGGGGGGATTGGACTGAAGCTTTCTTT. Its protein is CASSLGGDWTEAFF.